This T cell receptor (beta chain) was retrieved from a study of shared clonotypes between healthy human individuals. For the study at large: Aged between 18 and 49, the donors were a couple of women and a few men.

The method was immunoSEQ multiplex PCR; TCRdb's version includes in-frame clones alone and lacks a portion of them. The sample contains about 300,000 clones, less than 85% of which appear only once. As concerns this clone: Its antigen remains unidentified.

The V end was cut by 8 bases, the J end by 3 bases, with 11 bases between. CDR3 length: 12 residues. Germline V gene data show CDR1 as SGHTA and CDR2 as FQGTGA. Points from the study as a whole: Approximately 4.6% of naive CD4 clonotypes were shared across several donors. Few donors limited the genetic and exposure-history diversity represented.

The sequenced sample consisted of memory CD4+ T cells sorted from blood. Regarding subset: CD45RA-negative fraction. The chain couples TRBV7-3 to TRBJ2-7; D gene uncertain. This TCR came from a man aged 25-45 years in good health. As DNA, the CDR3 is TGTGCCAGCGGACGGCAGATCTACGAGCAGTACTTC. It encodes CASGRQIYEQYF.